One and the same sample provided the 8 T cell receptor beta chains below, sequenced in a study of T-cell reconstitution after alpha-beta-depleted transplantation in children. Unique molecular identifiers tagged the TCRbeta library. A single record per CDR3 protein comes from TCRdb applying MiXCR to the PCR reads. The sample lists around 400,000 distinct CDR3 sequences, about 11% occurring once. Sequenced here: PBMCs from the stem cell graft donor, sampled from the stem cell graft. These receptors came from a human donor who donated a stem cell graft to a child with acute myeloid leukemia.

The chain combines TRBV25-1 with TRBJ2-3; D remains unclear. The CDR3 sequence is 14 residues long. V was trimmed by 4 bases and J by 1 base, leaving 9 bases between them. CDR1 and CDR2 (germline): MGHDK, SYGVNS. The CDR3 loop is CASSGVWGTDTQYF. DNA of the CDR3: TGTGCCAGCAGTGGGGTATGGGGCACAGATACGCAGTATTTT.

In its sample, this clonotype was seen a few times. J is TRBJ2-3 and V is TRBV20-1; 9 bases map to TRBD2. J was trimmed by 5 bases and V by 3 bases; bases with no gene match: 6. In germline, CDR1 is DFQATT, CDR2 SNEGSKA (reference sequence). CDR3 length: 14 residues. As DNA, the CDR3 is TGCAGTGCTAGGCCTAGCGGGGCGGTAGATACGCAGTATTTT. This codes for CSARPSGAVDTQYF.

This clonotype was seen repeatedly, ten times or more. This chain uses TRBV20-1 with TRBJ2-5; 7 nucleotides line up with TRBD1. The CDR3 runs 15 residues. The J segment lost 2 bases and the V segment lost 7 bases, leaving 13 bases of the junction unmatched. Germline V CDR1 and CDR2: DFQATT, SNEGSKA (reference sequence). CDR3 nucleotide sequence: TGCAGTGTAAGGGGGCCCTTAGCATGGCAAGAGACCCAGTACTTC. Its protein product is CSVRGPLAWQETQYF.

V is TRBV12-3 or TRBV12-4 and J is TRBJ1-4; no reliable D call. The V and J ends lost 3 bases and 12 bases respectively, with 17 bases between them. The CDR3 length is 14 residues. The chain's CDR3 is CASSLGGYNAQLFF. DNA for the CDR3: TGTGCCAGCAGTTTGGGAGGGTACAACGCTCAACTGTTTTTT.

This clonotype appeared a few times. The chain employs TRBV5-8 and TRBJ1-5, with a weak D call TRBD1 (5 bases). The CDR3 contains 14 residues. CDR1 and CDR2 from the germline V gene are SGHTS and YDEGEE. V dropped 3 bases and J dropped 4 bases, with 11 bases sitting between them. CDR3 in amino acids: CASSSGFRNQPQHF. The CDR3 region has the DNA TGTGCCAGCAGCTCAGGGTTCCGGAATCAGCCCCAGCATTTT.

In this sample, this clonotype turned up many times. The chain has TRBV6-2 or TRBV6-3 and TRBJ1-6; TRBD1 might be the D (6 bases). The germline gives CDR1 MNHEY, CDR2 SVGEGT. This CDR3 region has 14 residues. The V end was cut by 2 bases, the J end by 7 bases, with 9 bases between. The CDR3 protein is CASSYGDRNSPLHF. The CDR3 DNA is TGTGCCAGCAGTTACGGAGACAGGAATTCACCCCTCCACTTT.

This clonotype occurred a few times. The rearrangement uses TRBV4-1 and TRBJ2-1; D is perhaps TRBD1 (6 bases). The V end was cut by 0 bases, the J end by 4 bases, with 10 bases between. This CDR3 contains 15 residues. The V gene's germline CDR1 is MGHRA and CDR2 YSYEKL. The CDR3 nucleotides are TGCGCCAGCAGCCAAGACGACAGGACTTACAATGAGCAGTTCTTC. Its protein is CASSQDDRTYNEQFF.

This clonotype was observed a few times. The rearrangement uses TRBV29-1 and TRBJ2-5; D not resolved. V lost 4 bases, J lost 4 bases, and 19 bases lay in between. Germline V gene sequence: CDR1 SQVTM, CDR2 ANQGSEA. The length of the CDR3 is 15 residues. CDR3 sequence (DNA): TGCAGCGTTGTTTGGGTTATTCGTTTCTCAGAGACCCAGTACTTC. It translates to CSVVWVIRFSETQYF.